The 24 T cell receptor beta chains below all came from one sample that was sequenced in a study of technical replicates of blood from several donors. The data were produced by immunoSEQ multiplex PCR, yet TCRdb's version contains in-frame clones alone and is incomplete. The table lists about 68,000 clones, 95% to 97% of them singletons. Sequences were obtained from T cells isolated from PBMCs. Receptors originate from a human donor in good health.

The chain combines TRBV6-5 with TRBJ1-2, with D perhaps TRBD1 (5 bases). V was cut by 6 bases and J by 0 bases, with 14 bases left in between. This CDR3 is 15 amino acids long. Germline CDR1 MNHEY, CDR2 SVGAGI. The CDR3, as DNA: TGTGCCAGCAGCTTATATGGGGGGTCTAACTATGGCTACACCTTC. Translating it yields CASSLYGGSNYGYTF.

The chain is built from TRBV7-2 and TRBJ2-7, with TRBD2 matching over 14 bases. This CDR3 region has 16 residues. Germline V lookup: CDR1 SGHTA, CDR2 FQGNSA. Losses at the gene ends were 0 bases for V and 4 bases for J; bases not matched to a gene: 2. Here the CDR3 reads CASSLARLAGGYEQYF. CDR3 nucleotide sequence: TGTGCCAGCAGCTTAGCGAGACTAGCGGGAGGGTACGAGCAGTACTTC.

V is TRBV6-6 and J is TRBJ2-7; 8 bases map to TRBD1. The CDR3 totals 13 residues. The germline V gene encodes CDR1 MNHNY and CDR2 SVGAGI (reference sequence). The J segment lost 4 bases and the V segment lost 5 bases, leaving 4 bases of the junction unmatched. The CDR3 region has the DNA TGTGCCAGCAGTCAGCAGGGGGCTTACGAGCAGTACTTC. It translates to CASSQQGAYEQYF.

The chain carries TRBV2 and TRBJ1-2; 7 bases line up with TRBD1. CDR3 size: 13 residues. After removal of 4 bases from V and 7 bases from J, the junction contained 6 bases not matched to a gene. Germline loops: CDR1 SNHLY, CDR2 FYNNEI. The CDR3 sequence: CASSGQGYGGYTF. CDR3 nucleotide sequence: TGTGCCAGCAGTGGACAGGGATATGGTGGCTACACCTTC.

The chain carries TRBV10-3 and TRBJ2-1, with 9 bases that match TRBD1. V trimming: 11 bases; J trimming: 5 bases; junction bases outside the gene matches: 19. Germline loops: CDR1 ENHRY, CDR2 SYGVKD. This CDR3 spans 17 amino acids. The CDR3 DNA is TGTGCCGCACTCCCAGAGACAGGGGGGAAAGATCACAATGAGCAGTTCTTC. Encoded protein: CAALPETGGKDHNEQFF.

The rearrangement joins TRBV28 to TRBJ1-1; D is unclear. CDR3 length: 13 residues. The germline CDR1 and CDR2 sequences are MDHEN and SYDVKM. V lost 3 bases and J 3 bases, leaving 8 bases between the germline ends. The CDR3 here is CASSFGRYTEAFF. DNA of the CDR3: TGTGCCAGCAGTTTTGGGAGATACACTGAAGCTTTCTTT. Filled out from reference TRBV28 and TRBJ1-1, the complete variable domain reads DVKVTQSSRYLVKRTGEKVFLECVQDMDHENMFWYRQDPGLGLRLIYFSYDVKMKEKGDIPEGYSVSREKKERFSLILESASTNQTSMYLCASSFGRYTEAFFGQGTRLTVV.

This chain joins TRBV5-8 and TRBJ1-4; D is undetermined. The CDR3 is made up of 15 amino acids. V was trimmed by 0 bases and J by 5 bases, leaving 11 bases between them. In germline, CDR1 is SGHTS, CDR2 YDEGEE. CDR3 residues: CASSLATRPNEKLFF. The DNA of the CDR3 is TGTGCCAGCAGCTTGGCGACACGACCAAATGAAAAACTGTTTTTT.

The chain links TRBV5-4 to TRBJ2-5; TRBD2 matches 11 bases. CDR1 SGHNT and CDR2 YYREEE come from the germline V gene (reference sequence). The V gene end was trimmed by 4 bases and the J gene end by 1 base; junction bases not matched to a gene: 6. CDR3 length: 16 residues. In DNA form, the CDR3 reads TGTGCCAGCAGCGGGGGGACTAGCGGAATCCAAGAGACCCAGTACTTC. Translated, it gives CASSGGTSGIQETQYF.

In the case of this clone: At one boundary the junction diverges from the germline segment, which might be a read error. The chain combines TRBV7-7 with TRBJ1-3; unclear D gene. The CDR3 extends over 17 amino acids. In germline, CDR1 is SSHAT, CDR2 FNYEAQ (reference sequence). The CDR3 is CASSSIDDFARRNTIYF. The CDR3, as DNA: TGTGCTAGCAGCTCCATCGATGACTTTGCCAGACGGAACACCATATATTTT.

The gene calls are TRBV29-1 and TRBJ1-5, with D hard to call. This CDR3 contains 13 residues. From germline, CDR1 is SQVTM and CDR2 ANQGSEA. Trimming left V 6 bases short and J 0 bases short, with 9 bases between. Written as DNA, the CDR3 is TGCAGCGTCACTCGCGATAGCAATCAGCCCCAGCATTTT. As protein: CSVTRDSNQPQHF. The whole variable domain, remainder taken from reference TRBV29-1 and TRBJ1-5, is SAVISQKPSRDICQRGTSLTIQCQVDSQVTMMFWYRQQPGQSLTLIATANQGSEATYESGFVIDKFPISRPNLTFSTLTVSNMSPEDSSIYLCSVTRDSNQPQHFGDGTRLSIL.

This clone occurred a few times. This sequence joins TRBV10-1 and TRBJ2-3, with a weak D call TRBD2 (6 bases). With 5 bases removed from V and 5 bases from J, the gap between germline ends came to 20 bases. This CDR3 spans 16 amino acids. The germline V gene has CDR1 WNHNN and CDR2 SYGVQD (reference sequence). The CDR3 loop reads CASSKRDSLRGDTQYF. The CDR3 DNA is TGCGCCAGCAGTAAACGGGACTCTCTTCGGGGAGATACGCAGTATTTT.

This chain connects TRBV7-3 to TRBJ1-1; TRBD1 might be the D (6 bases). The CDR3 totals 14 residues. Germline values: CDR1 SGHTA, CDR2 FQGTGA. Trimming removed 5 bases at V and 10 bases at J, with 20 bases between. Here the CDR3 reads CASSPQGFEPPAFF. CDR3 DNA sequence: TGTGCCAGCAGCCCACAGGGATTCGAGCCCCCAGCTTTCTTT.

The chain joins TRBV2 to TRBJ1-5; weak D call: TRBD1 (5 bases). This CDR3 has 12 residues. Germline assignment: CDR1 SNHLY and CDR2 FYNNEI. The germline V and J ends were trimmed by 6 bases and 4 bases, with 7 bases remaining between them. The chain's CDR3 is CASSDRNQPQHF. CDR3 in DNA: TGTGCCAGCAGCGACAGAAATCAGCCCCAGCATTTT.

This chain uses TRBV11-2 with TRBJ2-1; 7 nucleotides agree with TRBD2. J was trimmed by 0 bases and V by 2 bases; bases with no gene match: 4. CDR3 size: 16 residues. Germline-derived CDR1 and CDR2 are SGHAT and FQNNGV. As DNA, the CDR3 is TGTGCCAGCAGCTTAAAACGCGGGAGCTCCTACAATGAGCAGTTCTTC. Translated, it gives CASSLKRGSSYNEQFF.

The V call is TRBV6-5, the J call TRBJ2-2, with 8 bases fitting TRBD2. V was clipped by 3 bases and J by 6 bases; unmatched bases: 6. The V gene's germline CDR1 is MNHEY and CDR2 SVGAGI. The CDR3 is made up of 15 amino acids. The chain's CDR3 is CASSYGGLAPGELFF. Here the CDR3 DNA reads TGTGCCAGCAGTTATGGAGGACTAGCTCCCGGGGAGCTGTTTTTT.

This clone came up once. The chain recombines TRBV10-3 with TRBJ1-1, with D unclear. CDR1 ENHRY and CDR2 SYGVKD come from the germline V gene. Trimming left V 3 bases short and J 5 bases short, with 10 bases between. This CDR3 region has 13 residues. CDR3 coding DNA: TGTGCCATCAGTGACAGGTTAGAGACTGAAGCTTTCTTT. It yields the protein CAISDRLETEAFF.

The V gene is TRBV27, the J gene TRBJ2-3; TRBD1 is a possible D gene (6 bases). Germline CDR1 and CDR2: MNHEY and SMNVEV (reference sequence). V lost 5 bases and J lost 7, with 10 bases in between. The CDR3 spans 12 residues. This CDR3 is CASSVDRNTQYF. CDR3 DNA sequence: TGTGCCAGCAGTGTGGACAGAAATACGCAGTATTTT.

The CDR3 DNA reads as TGTGCCAGCAGCCAATTAGGGGATGGGACTGAAGCTTTCTTT. Its protein is CASSQLGDGTEAFF. The chain is built from TRBV4-2 and TRBJ1-1; TRBD1 might be the D (5 bases). Trimming took off 2 bases at V and 5 bases at J, with 12 bases between the two ends. Germline V lookup: CDR1 LGHNA, CDR2 YNFKEQ. The CDR3 spans 14 residues.

V is TRBV6-6 and J is TRBJ2-7; no reliable D call. Germline V CDR1 and CDR2: MNHNY, SVGAGI (reference sequence). Trimming shortened V by 4 bases and J by 5 bases, and 12 bases separated the two germline ends. There are 13 residues in the CDR3. CDR3 amino acids: CASSWQVANEQYF. The CDR3 region has the DNA TGTGCCAGCAGTTGGCAGGTGGCTAACGAGCAGTACTTC.

The chain is built from TRBV5-6 and TRBJ2-7; 11 bases map to TRBD2. The CDR3 is 18 residues long. Germline V gene sequence: CDR1 SGHDT, CDR2 YYEEEE. The junction had 16 bases not matched to a gene; V was cut back by 4 bases and J by 4 bases. The CDR3 DNA is TGTGCCAGCAGCGCCCGCTCCTTTGTAGCGGGAGGGCCTTACGAGCAGTACTTC. Translating it yields CASSARSFVAGGPYEQYF.

V usage is TRBV6-1 and J usage is TRBJ2-5, with D perhaps TRBD1 (5 bases). Per germline, CDR1 MNHNS and CDR2 SASEGT. Trimming left V 2 bases short and J 1 base short, with 14 bases between. The CDR3 length is 16 residues. The CDR3 sequence is CASSEWGRPIQETQYF. The CDR3 nucleotides are TGTGCCAGCAGTGAATGGGGCAGGCCCATCCAAGAGACCCAGTACTTC.

The V and J genes are TRBV27 and TRBJ2-2; 7 positions agree with TRBD2. Germline values: CDR1 MNHEY, CDR2 SMNVEV (reference sequence). The CDR3 runs 14 residues. Trimming took 1 base from V and 8 from J; bases not matched to a gene: 4. DNA of the CDR3: TGTGCCAGCAGTTTATGGGGGGGGAAGGGGGAGCTGTTTTTT. It specifies CASSLWGGKGELFF.

This clone has only one observation. CDR3 loop: CASSEGGGRYYEQYF. In DNA, the CDR3 is TGTGCCAGCAGTGAAGGGGGAGGGCGGTACTACGAGCAGTACTTC. The chain has TRBV6-1 and TRBJ2-7; 7 bases are a match to TRBD2. Germline V gene data show CDR1 as MNHNS and CDR2 as SASEGT. The trim removed 1 base at V and 3 bases at J, leaving 6 bases unmatched. CDR3 length: 15 residues.

The chain links TRBV18 to TRBJ2-7; weak D call: TRBD2 (6 bases). V shed 8 bases and J shed 2 bases, with 13 bases lying between them. The CDR3 is 13 residues long. Germline-derived CDR1 and CDR2 are KGHSH and LQKENI. The chain's CDR3 is CASHGGETYEQYF. The CDR3 region has the DNA TGTGCCAGCCATGGAGGGGAGACCTACGAGCAGTACTTC.